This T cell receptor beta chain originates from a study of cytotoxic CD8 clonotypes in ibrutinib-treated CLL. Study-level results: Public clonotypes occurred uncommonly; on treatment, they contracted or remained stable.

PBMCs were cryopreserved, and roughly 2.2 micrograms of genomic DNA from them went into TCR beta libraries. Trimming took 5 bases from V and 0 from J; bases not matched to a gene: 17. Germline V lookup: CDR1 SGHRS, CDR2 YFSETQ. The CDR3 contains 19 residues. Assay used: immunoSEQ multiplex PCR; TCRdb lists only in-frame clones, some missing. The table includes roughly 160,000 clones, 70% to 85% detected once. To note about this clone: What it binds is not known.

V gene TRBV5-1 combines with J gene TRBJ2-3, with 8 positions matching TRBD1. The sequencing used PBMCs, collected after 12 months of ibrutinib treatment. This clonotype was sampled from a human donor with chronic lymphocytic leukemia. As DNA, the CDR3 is TGCGCCAGCAGTGCGCAGACTACTCACCGGGACAGGAGCACAGATACGCAGTATTTT. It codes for CASSAQTTHRDRSTDTQYF.